Below are 19 T cell receptor beta chains sequenced from a single sample in a study of cytomegalovirus exposure and HLA in healthy donors. It was with 60 Vbeta and 13 Jbeta primers that the PCR ran. Clones were sequenced by immunoSEQ multiplex PCR, and TCRdb holds only the in-frame ones, with some missing. Of around 120,000 clones listed, roughly 80% are singletons. The sample consisted of PBMCs. The source is a female donor in good health and CMV-seropositive.

J is TRBJ2-3 and V is TRBV28, with 7 positions matching TRBD1. The V segment lost 8 bases and the J segment 5 bases; nucleotides outside the gene matches: 16. CDR1 MDHEN and CDR2 SYDVKM come from the germline V gene. This CDR3 spans 16 amino acids. CDR3 in DNA: TGTGCCAGCCCTCCCCGGCCCCAACAGGGGCGAGATACGCAGTATTTT. Translating it yields CASPPRPQQGRDTQYF. Using reference TRBV28 and TRBJ2-3 for the parts outside the CDR3, the full variable domain is DVKVTQSSRYLVKRTGEKVFLECVQDMDHENMFWYRQDPGLGLRLIYFSYDVKMKEKGDIPEGYSVSREKKERFSLILESASTNQTSMYLCASPPRPQQGRDTQYFGPGTRLTVL.

This clone was seen a single time. The chain recombines TRBV30 with TRBJ2-3; D is possibly TRBD2 (5 bases). Trimming removed 3 bases at V and 2 bases at J, with 21 bases between. Per the germline V gene, CDR1 is GTSNPN and CDR2 is SVGIG (reference sequence). CDR3 length: 17 amino acids. The CDR3 sequence: CAWRSNLQRGNTDTQYF. The CDR3 DNA reads as TGTGCCTGGAGGTCAAATTTACAGCGAGGGAACACAGATACGCAGTATTTT.

The chain is built from TRBV10-3 and TRBJ2-5; 9 bases map to TRBD1. The V gene's germline CDR1 is ENHRY and CDR2 SYGVKD. J gave up 5 bases and V 10 bases, and 11 bases lay outside the gene matches. The CDR3 is 14 residues long. The CDR3 nucleotides read TGTGCCACCCACCGGGACAGGGATCAGGAGACCCAGTACTTC. This translates into CATHRDRDQETQYF.

The chain carries TRBV7-3 and TRBJ2-3, with TRBD2 matching 11 bases. J lost 0 bases, V lost 5 bases, and 7 bases had no gene match. In germline, CDR1 is SGHTA, CDR2 FQGTGA. The CDR3 spans 17 residues. CDR3 sequence reads: CASSQRLAGTSTDTQYF. CDR3 nucleotides: TGTGCCAGCAGCCAAAGACTAGCGGGGACTAGCACAGATACGCAGTATTTT.

The chain is built from TRBV18 and TRBJ2-3; 9 bases line up with TRBD1. The V gene's germline CDR1 is KGHSH and CDR2 LQKENI. CDR3 length equals 15 residues. V lost 6 bases, J lost 0 bases, and 4 bases stayed unmatched. As DNA, the CDR3 is TGTGCCAGCTCGCTGGGACAGGGAAGCACAGATACGCAGTATTTT. Translation: CASSLGQGSTDTQYF.

The gene calls are TRBV12-5 and TRBJ2-2; 7 bases match TRBD2. V trimming: 5 bases; J trimming: 6 bases; junction bases outside the gene matches: 6. There are 14 residues in the CDR3. Looked up from germline, CDR1 is LGHNT and CDR2 is FRNRAP. Written as DNA, the CDR3 is TGTGCTAGTGGTAGCGGGGCCGGGCCCGGGGAGCTGTTTTTT. The encoded protein is CASGSGAGPGELFF. Using reference TRBV12-5 and TRBJ2-2 for the parts outside the CDR3, the full variable domain is DARVTQTPRHKVTEMGQEVTMRCQPILGHNTVFWYRQTMMQGLELLAYFRNRAPLDDSGMPKDRFSAEMPDATLATLKIQPSEPRDSAVYFCASGSGAGPGELFFGEGSRLTVL.

The genes are TRBV6-5 and TRBJ1-1, with a tentative D call TRBD1 (6 bases). CDR1 is MNHEY, CDR2 SVGAGI, per germline. V was cut by 9 bases and J by 4 bases, with 15 bases left in between. The CDR3 contains 13 residues. As DNA, the CDR3 is TGTGCCAGTCGTGGGGGCTACGGCACTGAAGCTTTCTTT. Encoded protein: CASRGGYGTEAFF.

This chain connects TRBV27 to TRBJ2-6; 11 nucleotides match TRBD1. The germline V gene has CDR1 MNHEY and CDR2 SMNVEV (reference sequence). Germline trimming cut 6 bases from V and 1 base from J; bases unmatched to any gene: 5. The CDR3 is made up of 17 amino acids. CDR3 DNA sequence: TGTGCCAGCAGAGGACAGGGGGCGCGATCTGGGGCCAACGTCCTGACTTTC. As protein: CASRGQGARSGANVLTF.

The chain uses TRBV4-2 and TRBJ2-1, with D perhaps TRBD1 (6 bases). Trimming removed 4 bases from V and 10 bases from J, with 11 bases in between. Germline CDR1 LGHNA, CDR2 YNFKEQ. The CDR3 covers 12 residues. DNA for the CDR3: TGTGCCAGCAGCCTGGGACAAGGGGAGCAGTTCTTC. As protein: CASSLGQGEQFF.

This clone was recorded only once. The J gene is TRBJ2-2, the V gene TRBV11-2, with 7 bases that match TRBD1. This CDR3 is built from 15 residues. Germline assignment: CDR1 SGHAT and CDR2 FQNNGV. With V trimmed by 3 bases and J by 4 bases, 5 bases remained unmatched. The CDR3 reads CASSFGPGGTGELFF. CDR3 in DNA: TGTGCCAGCAGCTTCGGCCCAGGGGGCACCGGGGAGCTGTTTTTT.

The CDR3 DNA is TGTGCCAGTAGGGGGCAGGGGGCAACGGCTGAAGCTTTCTTT. Translated, it gives CASRGQGATAEAFF. This chain connects TRBV19 to TRBJ1-1; the match to TRBD1 covers 8 bases. The CDR3 contains 14 residues. V lost 6 bases, J lost 6 bases, and 9 bases stayed unmatched. Germline V CDR1 and CDR2: LNHDA, SQIVND (reference sequence).

V usage is TRBV10-3 and J usage is TRBJ1-2; 12 nucleotides agree with TRBD1. The CDR3 consists of 13 residues. CDR1 and CDR2 from the germline V gene are ENHRY and SYGVKD. V shed 7 bases and J 7 bases; nucleotides not matched to a gene: 4. CDR3 amino acids: CAIMGQGARGYTF. The CDR3 coding sequence is TGTGCCATCATGGGACAGGGGGCCCGTGGCTACACCTTC.

The rearrangement uses TRBV7-6 and TRBJ1-1; TRBD1 matches 12 bases. CDR3 length: 16 amino acids. The V gene end was trimmed by 5 bases and the J gene end by 0 bases; junction bases not matched to a gene: 4. Germline V gives CDR1 SGHVS, CDR2 FNYEAQ. This CDR3 reads CASSQGTGGLNTEAFF. CDR3 nucleotide sequence: TGTGCCAGCAGCCAAGGGACAGGGGGCCTGAACACTGAAGCTTTCTTT.

V usage is TRBV19 and J usage is TRBJ1-2; maybe TRBD1 (6 bases). Germline V CDR1 and CDR2: LNHDA, SQIVND (reference sequence). The V end was cut by 5 bases, the J end by 7 bases, with 14 bases between. The CDR3 runs 13 residues. DNA for the CDR3: TGTGCCAGTAGTCCCAGGGGTTCGAGTGGCTACACCTTC. Amino acids: CASSPRGSSGYTF. The full variable domain, completed using reference TRBV19 and TRBJ1-2, is DGGITQSPKYLFRKEGQNVTLSCEQNLNHDAMYWYRQDPGQGLRLIYYSQIVNDFQKGDIAEGYSVSREKKESFPLTVTSAQKNPTAFYLCASSPRGSSGYTFGSGTRLTVV.

CDR3 region: CASSGTGGNSPLHF. The CDR3 bases are TGTGCCAGCAGTGGAACAGGGGGGAATTCACCCCTCCACTTT. This chain joins TRBV6-1 and TRBJ1-6; 8 bases agree with TRBD1. Germline-derived CDR1 and CDR2 are MNHNS and SASEGT. The CDR3 is 14 residues long. The ends lost 4 bases at V and 7 bases at J; junction bases unmatched: 3.

This chain connects TRBV9 to TRBJ1-3, with D perhaps TRBD1 (6 bases). The CDR3 sequence is 14 residues long. CDR1 SGDLS and CDR2 YYNGEE come from the germline V gene. V lost 3 bases to trimming and J lost 7 bases, with 14 bases between them. The CDR3 region has the DNA TGTGCCAGCAGCGGGCAGGGGATTCGGAACACCATATATTTT. Its translation is CASSGQGIRNTIYF.

The chain has TRBV5-1 and TRBJ1-1, with 9 bases aligning to TRBD1. The CDR3 covers 15 residues. Per germline, CDR1 SGHRS and CDR2 YFSETQ. Germline trimming cut 4 bases from V and 1 base from J; bases unmatched to any gene: 5. CDR3 DNA sequence: TGCGCCAGCAGCCCAGAGACAGGGGGGAACACTGAAGCTTTCTTT. Translated: CASSPETGGNTEAFF.

CDR3 nucleotide sequence: TGTGCCAGCAGTAGCGGACCTAGGAATGAGCAGTTCTTC. Amino acids: CASSSGPRNEQFF. The J gene is TRBJ2-1, the V gene TRBV6-1; TRBD2 might be the D (5 bases). Germline V gives CDR1 MNHNS, CDR2 SASEGT. CDR3 length equals 13 residues. V was shortened by 5 bases and J by 7 bases, with 12 bases between the two germline ends.

The J gene is TRBJ2-7, the V gene TRBV5-6; 7 bases match TRBD2. CDR3 size: 17 residues. Germline loops: CDR1 SGHDT, CDR2 YYEEEE. The junction had 9 bases not matched to a gene; V was cut back by 0 bases and J by 0 bases. The CDR3 DNA is TGTGCCAGCAGCTTGGAGGCTAGCGGCGCCTCCTCCTACGAGCAGTACTTC. Translation: CASSLEASGASSYEQYF.